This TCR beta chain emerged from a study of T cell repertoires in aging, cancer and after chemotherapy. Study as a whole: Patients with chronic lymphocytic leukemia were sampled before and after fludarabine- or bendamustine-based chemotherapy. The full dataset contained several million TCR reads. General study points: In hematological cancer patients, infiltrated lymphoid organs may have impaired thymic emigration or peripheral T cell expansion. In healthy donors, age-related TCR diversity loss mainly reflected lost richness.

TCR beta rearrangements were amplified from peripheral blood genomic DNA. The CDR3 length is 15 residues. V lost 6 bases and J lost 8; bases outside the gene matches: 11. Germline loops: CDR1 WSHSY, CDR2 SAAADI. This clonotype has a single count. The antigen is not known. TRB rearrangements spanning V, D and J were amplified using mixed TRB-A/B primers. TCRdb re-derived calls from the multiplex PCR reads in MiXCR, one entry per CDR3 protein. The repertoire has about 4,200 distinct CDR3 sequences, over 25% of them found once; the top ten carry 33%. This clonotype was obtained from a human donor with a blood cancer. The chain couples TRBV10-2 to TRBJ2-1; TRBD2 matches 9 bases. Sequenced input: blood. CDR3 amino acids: CASRASSGTGDEQFF. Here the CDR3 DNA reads TGCGCCAGCAGGGCCTCTAGCGGGACGGGGGATGAGCAGTTCTTC.